Listed here are 18 T cell receptor beta chains from one sample, sequenced in a study of T cell repertoires in cytomegalovirus infection. TCRdb re-called the reads through MiXCR, storing one row per CDR3 protein. Of almost 550,000 distinct CDR3 sequences in the sample, 15% to 20% were seen once. Sequenced material: CD8+ T cells from PBMCs. Every receptor here comes from a human donor in good health (CMV status not recorded). Some clones in this sample may be carry-over from other donors' samples.

The CDR3: CASSLGGTSPHNEQFF. The CDR3 region has the DNA TGTGCCAGCAGCTTGGGAGGGACTAGCCCCCACAATGAGCAGTTCTTC. This chain uses TRBV7-9 with TRBJ2-1; 9 nucleotides line up with TRBD2. The germline V gene encodes CDR1 SEHNR and CDR2 FQNEAQ (reference sequence). Trimming took 3 bases from V and 5 from J; bases not matched to a gene: 8. CDR3 length: 16 residues.

This clonotype has at least ten counts. The rearrangement joins TRBV27 to TRBJ2-5; 11 bases align to TRBD2. The CDR3 is 16 amino acids. Germline lookup yields CDR1 MNHEY and CDR2 SMNVEV (reference sequence). V was clipped by 5 bases and J by 5 bases; unmatched bases: 10. CDR3 loop: CASSLGLAARGETQYF. The CDR3 region has the DNA TGTGCCAGCAGTCTGGGACTAGCGGCCCGGGGGGAGACCCAGTACTTC.

The V call is TRBV7-9, the J call TRBJ1-5; the match to TRBD1 covers 8 bases. The J segment lost 7 bases and the V segment lost 4 bases, leaving 9 bases of the junction unmatched. The CDR3 has 15 residues. Germline CDR1 is SEHNR and CDR2 is FQNEAQ (reference sequence). The DNA of the CDR3 is TGTGCCAGCAGCTCCACTGGACAGGGAGGGCAGCCCCAGCATTTT. This gives the protein CASSSTGQGGQPQHF.

This CDR3 reads CASSLGPGTVAPYEQYF. The CDR3 DNA follows: TGTGCCAGCAGTTTAGGGCCCGGGACAGTCGCTCCCTACGAGCAGTACTTC. The chain has TRBV28 and TRBJ2-7; 7 positions agree with TRBD1. The germline gives CDR1 MDHEN, CDR2 SYDVKM. CDR3 size: 17 residues. V dropped 2 bases and J dropped 2; count of bases not matched to a gene: 12.

This clonotype was observed a handful of times. CDR3 nucleotides: TGCAGTGCTAGAGATAGCTTGGAGGGGAACTATGGCTACACCTTC. Its protein is CSARDSLEGNYGYTF. The J gene is TRBJ1-2, the V gene TRBV20-1; tentatively, D is TRBD1 (5 bases). The CDR3 contains 15 residues. Germline CDR1 DFQATT, CDR2 SNEGSKA (reference sequence). The germline V and J ends were trimmed by 0 bases and 2 bases, with 13 bases remaining between them.

Concerning this clonotype: This CDR3 fails to terminate in the conserved phenylalanine or tryptophan, so it likely reflects a read error. The chain employs TRBV10-2 and TRBJ2-7; perhaps TRBD1 as D (6 bases). From germline, CDR1 is WSHSY and CDR2 SAAADI. Trimming removed 5 bases from V and 1 base from J, with 18 bases in between. The CDR3 length is 16 residues. The CDR3 DNA reads as TGCGCCAGCAGTAACCTTGGCAGGGGTGTTTCCTACGAGCAGTACTTA. This codes for CASSNLGRGVSYEQYL.

This clonotype was seen repeatedly, ten times or more. The V and J genes are TRBV6-1 and TRBJ2-4, with D possibly TRBD2 on 5 matching bases. Germline lookup yields CDR1 MNHNS and CDR2 SASEGT. The CDR3 totals 14 residues. The ends were cut back, 8 bases at V and 3 bases at J, with 14 bases in the middle. CDR3 coding DNA: TGTGCCAGCGGACTCAGGTTATACAAAAACATTCAGTACTTC. It translates to CASGLRLYKNIQYF.

In its sample, this clonotype was seen many times. The chain links TRBV4-2 to TRBJ2-1; unclear D gene. V lost 1 base and J lost 5, with 12 bases in between. This CDR3 is built from 15 residues. CDR1 LGHNA and CDR2 YNFKEQ come from the germline V gene. This CDR3 reads CASSQGAGVNNEQFF. DNA for the CDR3: TGTGCCAGCAGCCAAGGGGCAGGAGTAAACAATGAGCAGTTCTTC.

This clonotype was seen repeatedly, ten times or more. This rearrangement joins TRBV12-3 or TRBV12-4 to TRBJ2-1; TRBD2 matches at 9 bases. V shed 7 bases and J 0 bases; nucleotides not matched to a gene: 28. The CDR3 has 23 residues. This chain's CDR3 is CASTYFSVAGDLGFGGSYNEQFF. The CDR3 DNA is TGTGCCAGCACCTACTTTTCGGTAGCGGGAGATTTAGGTTTTGGCGGCTCCTACAATGAGCAGTTCTTC.

This clonotype has at least ten counts. The chain uses TRBV27 and TRBJ1-1, with TRBD1 as a possible D gene (6 bases). Deletions cut 5 bases from V and 1 base from J, with 14 bases between. This CDR3 contains 15 residues. Germline V gene data show CDR1 as MNHEY and CDR2 as SMNVEV (reference sequence). The CDR3 loop is CASSQKDSPNTEAFF. As DNA, the CDR3 is TGTGCCAGCAGTCAAAAGGACAGCCCGAACACTGAAGCTTTCTTT.

This rearrangement joins TRBV19 to TRBJ1-1, with 9 bases identical to TRBD1. With V trimmed by 5 bases and J by 6 bases, 10 bases remained unmatched. This CDR3 has 15 amino acids. Germline-derived CDR1 and CDR2 are LNHDA and SQIVND (reference sequence). CDR3 coding DNA: TGTGCCAGTAGTGACGCGGGACAGGGCGTAGCTGAAGCTTTCTTT. Residues: CASSDAGQGVAEAFF.

This clonotype was counted a single time. The chain carries TRBV13 and TRBJ2-7; 9 bases align to TRBD1. CDR3 length: 15 amino acids. V was clipped by 4 bases and J by 5 bases; unmatched bases: 9. CDR1 PRHDT and CDR2 FYEKMQ come from the germline V gene (reference sequence). This CDR3 reads CASSSGDRGIHEQYF. In DNA, the CDR3 is TGTGCCAGCAGCTCGGGCGACAGGGGGATTCACGAGCAGTACTTC. The variable domain in full, with the rest retrieved from reference TRBV13 and TRBJ2-7, is AAGVIQSPRHLIKEKRETATLKCYPIPRHDTVYWYQQGPGQDPQFLISFYEKMQSDKGSIPDRFSAQQFSDYHSELNMSSLELGDSALYFCASSSGDRGIHEQYFGPGTRLTVT.

This clonotype showed up many times. J is TRBJ2-1 and V is TRBV7-3, with D uncertain. V lost 5 bases and J 3 bases, leaving 11 bases between the germline ends. The CDR3 covers 14 residues. Germline V gives CDR1 SGHTA, CDR2 FQGTGA. The CDR3 here is CASSPTKSYNEQFF. The CDR3, as DNA: TGTGCCAGCAGCCCCACGAAGAGCTACAATGAGCAGTTCTTC.

The table lists this clonotype with many counts. The chain joins TRBV7-2 to TRBJ2-7, with D hard to call. CDR1 and CDR2 from the germline V gene are SGHTA and FQGNSA. CDR3 length equals 15 residues. With 5 bases removed from V and 0 bases from J, the gap between germline ends came to 14 bases. The CDR3 DNA follows: TGTGCCAGCAGCCCGGTGGTAGGAAACTCCTACGAGCAGTACTTC. It encodes CASSPVVGNSYEQYF.

In this sample, this clonotype turned up many times. The chain couples TRBV7-2 to TRBJ2-1, with TRBD1 identical over 8 bases. The CDR3 loop spans 13 amino acids. The J segment lost 11 bases and the V segment lost 1 base, leaving 4 bases of the junction unmatched. CDR1 SGHTA and CDR2 FQGNSA come from the germline V gene. CDR3 DNA sequence: TGTGCCAGCAGCTTAGGTCGGACAGGGAAGCAGTTCTTC. This sequence encodes CASSLGRTGKQFF.

This clonotype turned up a few times. The gene calls are TRBV25-1 and TRBJ2-7; 8 nucleotides align to TRBD1. CDR1 MGHDK and CDR2 SYGVNS come from the germline V gene. Trimming removed 3 bases from V and 5 bases from J; junction bases left unmatched: 18. This CDR3 spans 18 amino acids. CDR3 amino acids: CASSDRTGRGQRFHEQYF. The CDR3 DNA reads TGTGCCAGCAGTGATCGGACAGGGCGCGGGCAGAGGTTCCACGAGCAGTACTTC.

This clonotype has only a few counts. The chain links TRBV6-5 to TRBJ2-3, with 9 bases lining up with TRBD2. Germline V CDR1 and CDR2: MNHEY, SVGAGI. The CDR3 covers 14 residues. With V trimmed by 9 bases and J by 4 bases, 8 bases remained unmatched. CDR3 sequence reads: CASGLAGDSDTQYF. DNA of the CDR3: TGTGCCAGTGGGTTAGCGGGAGATTCAGATACGCAGTATTTT.

This clonotype turned up a few times. The chain has TRBV12-3 or TRBV12-4 and TRBJ2-4, with TRBD1 identical over 7 bases. This CDR3 region has 13 residues. Losses at the gene ends were 6 bases for V and 6 bases for J; bases not matched to a gene: 5. The CDR3 is CASSPGQTNIQYF. CDR3 DNA sequence: TGTGCCAGCAGCCCGGGACAGACAAACATTCAGTACTTC.